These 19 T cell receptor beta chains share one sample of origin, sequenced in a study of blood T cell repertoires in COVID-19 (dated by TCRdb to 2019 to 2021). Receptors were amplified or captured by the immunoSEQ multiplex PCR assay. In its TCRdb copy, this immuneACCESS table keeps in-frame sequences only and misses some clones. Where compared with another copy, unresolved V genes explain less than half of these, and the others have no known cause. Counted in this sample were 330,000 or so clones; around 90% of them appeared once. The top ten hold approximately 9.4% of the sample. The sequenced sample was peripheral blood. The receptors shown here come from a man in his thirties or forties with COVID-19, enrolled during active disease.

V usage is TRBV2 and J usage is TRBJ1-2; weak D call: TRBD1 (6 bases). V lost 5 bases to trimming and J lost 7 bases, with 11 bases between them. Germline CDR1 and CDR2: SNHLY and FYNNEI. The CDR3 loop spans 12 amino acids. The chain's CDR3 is CASSPRTAGYTF. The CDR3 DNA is TGTGCCAGCAGTCCTCGGACAGCTGGCTACACCTTC.

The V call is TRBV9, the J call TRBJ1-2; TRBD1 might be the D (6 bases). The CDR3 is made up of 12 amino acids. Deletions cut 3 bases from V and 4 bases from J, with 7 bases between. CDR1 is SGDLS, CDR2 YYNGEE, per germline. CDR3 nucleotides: TGTGCCAGCAGCGGGACAGTCTATGGCTACACCTTC. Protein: CASSGTVYGYTF.

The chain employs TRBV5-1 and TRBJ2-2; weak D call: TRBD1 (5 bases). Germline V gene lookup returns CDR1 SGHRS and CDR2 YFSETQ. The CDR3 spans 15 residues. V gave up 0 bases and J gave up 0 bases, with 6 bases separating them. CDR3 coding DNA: TGCGCCAGCAGCTTGGTGACAGCGAACACCGGGGAGCTGTTTTTT. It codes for CASSLVTANTGELFF.

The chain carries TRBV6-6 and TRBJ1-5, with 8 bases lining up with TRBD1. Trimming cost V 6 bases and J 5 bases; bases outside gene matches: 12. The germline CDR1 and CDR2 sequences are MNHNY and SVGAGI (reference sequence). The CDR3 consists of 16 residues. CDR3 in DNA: TGTGCCAGCAGAAAAGTCGGACAGGGATCGGATCAGCCCCAGCATTTT. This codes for CASRKVGQGSDQPQHF.

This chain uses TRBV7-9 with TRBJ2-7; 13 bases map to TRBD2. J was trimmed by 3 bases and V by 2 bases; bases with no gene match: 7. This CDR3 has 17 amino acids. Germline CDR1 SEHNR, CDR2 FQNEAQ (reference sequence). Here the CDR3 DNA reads TGTGCCAGCAGCTTATGGACTAGCGGGGGTCGGAGCTACGAGCAGTACTTC. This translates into CASSLWTSGGRSYEQYF.

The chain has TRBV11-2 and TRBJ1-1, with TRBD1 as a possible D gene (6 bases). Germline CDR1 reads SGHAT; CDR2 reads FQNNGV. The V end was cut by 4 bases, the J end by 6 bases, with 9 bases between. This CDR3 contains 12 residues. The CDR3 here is CASSSGTPEAFF. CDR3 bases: TGTGCCAGCAGCTCCGGGACACCTGAAGCTTTCTTT.

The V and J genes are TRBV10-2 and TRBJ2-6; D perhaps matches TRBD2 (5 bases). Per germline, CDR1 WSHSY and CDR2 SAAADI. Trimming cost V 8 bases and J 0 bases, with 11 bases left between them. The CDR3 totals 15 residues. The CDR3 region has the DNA TGCGCCAGCTCGAGGGCCAACTCTGGGGCCAACGTCCTGACTTTC. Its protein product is CASSRANSGANVLTF.

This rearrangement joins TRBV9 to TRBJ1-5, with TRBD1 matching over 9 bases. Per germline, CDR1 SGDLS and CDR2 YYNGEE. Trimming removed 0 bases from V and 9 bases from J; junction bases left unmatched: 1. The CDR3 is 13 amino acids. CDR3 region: CASSVETGGPQHF. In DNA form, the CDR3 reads TGTGCCAGCAGCGTAGAGACAGGGGGGCCCCAGCATTTT. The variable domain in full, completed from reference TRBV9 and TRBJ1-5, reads DSGVTQTPKHLITATGQRVTLRCSPRSGDLSVYWYQQSLDQGLQFLIQYYNGEERAKGNILERFSAQQFPDLHSELNLSSLELGDSALYFCASSVETGGPQHFGDGTRLSIL.

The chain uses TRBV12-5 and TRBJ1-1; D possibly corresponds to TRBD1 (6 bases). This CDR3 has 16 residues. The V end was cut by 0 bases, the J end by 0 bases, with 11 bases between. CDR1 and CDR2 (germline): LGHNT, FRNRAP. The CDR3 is CASGLVLGAMNTEAFF. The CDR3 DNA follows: TGTGCTAGTGGTTTGGTGCTGGGGGCGATGAACACTGAAGCTTTCTTT. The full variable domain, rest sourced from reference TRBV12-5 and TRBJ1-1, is DARVTQTPRHKVTEMGQEVTMRCQPILGHNTVFWYRQTMMQGLELLAYFRNRAPLDDSGMPKDRFSAEMPDATLATLKIQPSEPRDSAVYFCASGLVLGAMNTEAFFGQGTRLTVV.

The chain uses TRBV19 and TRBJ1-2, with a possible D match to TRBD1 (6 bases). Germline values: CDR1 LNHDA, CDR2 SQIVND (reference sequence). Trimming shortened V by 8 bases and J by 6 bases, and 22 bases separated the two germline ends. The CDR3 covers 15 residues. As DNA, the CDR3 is TGTGCCAGTTGTCTGGGCAGGGGAGAAGAGAATGGCTACACCTTC. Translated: CASCLGRGEENGYTF.

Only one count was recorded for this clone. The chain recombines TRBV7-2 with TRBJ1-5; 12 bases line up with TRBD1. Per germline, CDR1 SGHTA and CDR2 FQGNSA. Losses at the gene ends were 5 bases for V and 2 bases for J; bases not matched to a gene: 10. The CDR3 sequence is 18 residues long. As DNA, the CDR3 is TGTGCCAGCAGCCCCCCGGGACAGGGGGCTTTTGGCAATCAGCCCCAGCATTTT. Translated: CASSPPGQGAFGNQPQHF.

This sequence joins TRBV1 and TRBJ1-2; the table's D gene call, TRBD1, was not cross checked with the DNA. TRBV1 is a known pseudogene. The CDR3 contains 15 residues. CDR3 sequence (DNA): TGCACCAGCAGCCAAGGCCAGGGGCATCACTATGGCTACACCTTC. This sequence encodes CTSSQGQGHHYGYTF.

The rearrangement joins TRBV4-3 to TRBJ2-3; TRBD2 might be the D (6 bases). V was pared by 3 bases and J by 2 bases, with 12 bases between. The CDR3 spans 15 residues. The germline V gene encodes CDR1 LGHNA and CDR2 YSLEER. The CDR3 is CASSQRTTFTDTQYF. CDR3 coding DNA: TGCGCCAGCAGCCAGAGGACTACCTTCACAGATACGCAGTATTTT.

Written as DNA, the CDR3 is TGTGCCAGCAATCTGGACAGGGGTTGGGGCGAGCAGTACTTC. Protein product: CASNLDRGWGEQYF. V and J are TRBV6-5 and TRBJ2-7; 9 bases are a match to TRBD1. The CDR3 consists of 14 residues. Germline CDR1 and CDR2: MNHEY and SVGAGI. J was trimmed by 6 bases and V by 7 bases; bases with no gene match: 10.

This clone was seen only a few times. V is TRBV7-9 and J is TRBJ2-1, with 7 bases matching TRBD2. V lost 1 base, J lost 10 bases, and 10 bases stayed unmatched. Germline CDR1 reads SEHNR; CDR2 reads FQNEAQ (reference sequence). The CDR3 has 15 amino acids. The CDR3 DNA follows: TGTGCCAGCAGCTTAGGACAGCCGGGAGGCGGGGAGCAGTTCTTC. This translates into CASSLGQPGGGEQFF.

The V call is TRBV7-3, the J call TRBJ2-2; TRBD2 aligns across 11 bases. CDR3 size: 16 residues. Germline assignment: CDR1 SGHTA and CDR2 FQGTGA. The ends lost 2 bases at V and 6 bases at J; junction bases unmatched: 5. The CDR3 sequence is CASSLELAGAPGELFF. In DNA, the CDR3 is TGTGCCAGCAGCTTAGAACTAGCGGGAGCCCCCGGGGAGCTGTTTTTT.

CDR3 sequence: CASSRLGGLAYEQYF. The CDR3 DNA sequence: TGTGCCAGCTCGCGCCTGGGGGGATTAGCCTACGAGCAGTACTTC. V usage is TRBV18 and J usage is TRBJ2-7, with a weak D call TRBD2 (6 bases). The CDR3 has 15 amino acids. Germline assignment: CDR1 KGHSH and CDR2 LQKENI. V shed 6 bases and J shed 2 bases, with 17 bases lying between them. Full variable domain (remainder filled in from reference TRBV18 and TRBJ2-7): NAGVMQNPRHLVRRRGQEARLRCSPMKGHSHVYWYRQLPEEGLKFMVYLQKENIIDESGMPKERFSAEFPKEGPSILRIQQVVRGDSAAYFCASSRLGGLAYEQYFGPGTRLTVT.

In DNA form, the CDR3 reads TGTGCCAGCAGCCCAGGGACAGGAAACTATGGCTACACCTTC. It is translated as CASSPGTGNYGYTF. This sequence joins TRBV5-4 and TRBJ1-2; TRBD1 aligns across 8 bases. The V segment lost 4 bases and the J segment 2 bases; nucleotides outside the gene matches: 4. Germline V gene lookup returns CDR1 SGHNT and CDR2 YYREEE (reference sequence). The CDR3 contains 14 residues. The full variable domain, with the rest looked up from reference TRBV5-4 and TRBJ1-2, is ETGVTQSPTHLIKTRGQQVTLRCSSQSGHNTVSWYQQALGQGPQFIFQYYREEENGRGNFPPRFSGLQFPNYSSELNVNALELDDSALYLCASSPGTGNYGYTFGSGTRLTVV.

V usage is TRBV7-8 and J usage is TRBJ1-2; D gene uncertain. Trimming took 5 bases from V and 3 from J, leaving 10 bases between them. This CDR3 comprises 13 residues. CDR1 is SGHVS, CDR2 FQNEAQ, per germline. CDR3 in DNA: TGTGCCAGCAGCCCCAACGGTGACTATGGCTACACCTTC. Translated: CASSPNGDYGYTF.